This is a list of T cell receptor beta chains from one sample in a study of blood T cell repertoires in COVID-19. The table came from immunoSEQ multiplex PCR; TCRdb's copy has only in-frame clones and leaves some out. The sample carries 250,000 to 300,000 clones, 88% recorded once. The sequencing input was PBMCs or T cells enriched from blood (not recorded which). All receptors come from an older woman in a cohort exposed to, infected with or recovered from COVID-19 (not recorded which). The CDR3 runs from the conserved cysteine through the conserved F or W. The order of the fields is J gene, V gene, D gene, CDR3 protein, CDR3 DNA. The D gene is left open where the match is weak.

>TRBJ1-2|TRBV2|TRBD1
CASTPGQGANGYTF
TGTGCCAGCACCCCGGGACAGGGGGCGAATGGCTACACCTTC
>TRBJ1-5|TRBV19|NA
CASIKGAGDQPQHF
TGTGCCAGTATTAAAGGGGCAGGTGATCAGCCCCAGCATTTT
>TRBJ2-7|TRBV7-2|NA
CASSLGRSGSDEQYF
TGTGCCAGCAGCTTAGGCAGATCGGGGTCCGACGAGCAGTACTTC
>TRBJ2-3|TRBV29-1|NA
CSARGSWGRTFADTQYF
TGCAGCGCCCGAGGGTCATGGGGGAGGACCTTCGCAGATACGCAGTATTTT
>TRBJ2-2|TRBV28|NA
CASSHAARNTGELFF
TGTGCCAGCAGCCACGCGGCCCGAAACACCGGGGAGCTGTTTTTT
>TRBJ1-5|TRBV2|NA
CASRDGTSNQPQHF
TGTGCCAGCAGGGATGGGACAAGCAATCAGCCCCAGCATTTT
>TRBJ2-7|TRBV6-5|NA
CATPRIADSSYEQYF
TGTGCCACCCCGAGGATAGCGGATAGCTCCTACGAGCAGTACTTC
>TRBJ2-1|TRBV15|NA
CATSRARDRGNNEQFF
TGTGCCACCAGCAGAGCCCGGGACCGCGGGAACAATGAGCAGTTCTTC
>TRBJ2-3|TRBV13|TRBD2
CASSPLGTSGGDTQYF
TGTGCCAGCAGCCCCCTCGGGACTAGCGGTGGAGATACGCAGTATTTT
>TRBJ1-4|TRBV9|TRBD1
CASSILTGTNEKLFF
TGTGCCAGCAGCATTCTGACAGGGACGAATGAAAAACTGTTTTTT
>TRBJ2-1|TRBV2|TRBD2
CASSPRTSGSSNEQFF
TGTGCCAGCAGTCCCCGGACTAGCGGGAGCTCCAATGAGCAGTTCTTC